A single sample is the source of the 20 T cell receptor beta chains below, sequenced in a study of blood T cell repertoires in COVID-19. The assay was immunoSEQ multiplex PCR, and TCRdb's table has in-frame clones only and misses some. The sample shows 100,000 to 150,000 clones, 79% of them seen only once. The material sequenced was peripheral blood. These receptors originate from a man in his forties or fifties with active or convalescent COVID-19.

This clone was observed a handful of times. V and J are TRBV19 and TRBJ1-4, with D maybe TRBD1 (5 bases). The CDR3 extends over 13 amino acids. CDR1 is LNHDA and CDR2 is SQIVND in the germline V gene (reference sequence). The V end was cut by 8 bases, the J end by 1 base, with 8 bases between. In DNA, the CDR3 is TGTGCCAGTGGAGGGGTAACTAATGAAAAACTGTTTTTT. Translated: CASGGVTNEKLFF.

V is TRBV9 and J is TRBJ2-1, with TRBD2 as a possible D gene (5 bases). Germline CDR1 reads SGDLS; CDR2 reads YYNGEE. This CDR3 is 15 amino acids long. Deletions cut 0 bases from V and 5 bases from J, with 12 bases between. CDR3 region: CASSVARGSNNEQFF. CDR3 DNA: TGTGCCAGCAGCGTAGCCCGGGGATCGAACAATGAGCAGTTCTTC.

V usage is TRBV2 and J usage is TRBJ1-2; D not resolved. This CDR3 is 11 amino acids long. The germline V gene has CDR1 SNHLY and CDR2 FYNNEI. With 6 bases removed from V and 0 bases from J, the gap between germline ends came to 2 bases. CDR3 sequence reads: CASSANYGYTF. CDR3 nucleotides: TGTGCCAGCAGCGCTAACTATGGCTACACCTTC. Looking up the rest from reference TRBV2 and TRBJ1-2 gives the full variable domain: EPEVTQTPSHQVTQMGQEVILRCVPISNHLYFYWYRQILGQKVEFLVSFYNNEISEKSEIFDDQFSVERPDGSNFTLKIRSTKLEDSAMYFCASSANYGYTFGSGTRLTVV.

This clone was counted a single time. The V gene is TRBV5-6, the J gene TRBJ2-2; TRBD2 matches at 13 bases. Trimming at V came to 4 bases and at J to 1 base, leaving 10 bases not matched to a gene. Germline assignment: CDR1 SGHDT and CDR2 YYEEEE. The CDR3 loop spans 19 amino acids. DNA of the CDR3: TGTGCCAGCAGCCCCTTTCGGACTAGCGGGGGCTTGAACACCGGGGAGCTGTTTTTT. Amino acid sequence: CASSPFRTSGGLNTGELFF.

This chain uses TRBV18 with TRBJ2-7; D might be TRBD2 (5 bases). Germline assignment: CDR1 KGHSH and CDR2 LQKENI. The CDR3 has 15 residues. V was shortened by 6 bases and J by 2 bases, with 17 bases between the two germline ends. The CDR3 loop reads CASSPAGSGAYEQYF. CDR3 DNA: TGTGCCAGCTCCCCGGCGGGCTCAGGCGCCTACGAGCAGTACTTC.

The chain combines TRBV19 with TRBJ1-5, with TRBD1 as a possible D gene (5 bases). The CDR3 extends over 13 amino acids. CDR1 is LNHDA and CDR2 is SQIVND in the germline V gene (reference sequence). V was shortened by 6 bases and J by 9 bases, with 15 bases between the two germline ends. In DNA, the CDR3 is TGTGCCAGTAGCGCCAACACAGGTCTGCCCCAGCATTTT. Translating gives CASSANTGLPQHF.

This chain links TRBV15 with TRBJ1-1; no clear D gene. Trimming stripped 0 bases from V and 1 base from J, with 9 bases between. In germline, CDR1 is LNHNV, CDR2 YYDKDF (reference sequence). The CDR3 is made up of 15 amino acids. DNA of the CDR3: TGTGCCACCAGCAGAGAGAGGGCAGGGAACACTGAAGCTTTCTTT. It encodes CATSRERAGNTEAFF.

V is TRBV6-5 and J is TRBJ2-1; no clear D gene. CDR3 length equals 12 residues. With 5 bases removed from V and 6 bases from J, the gap between germline ends came to 8 bases. Germline CDR1 MNHEY, CDR2 SVGAGI. For the CDR3, the DNA is TGTGCCAGCAGTCCCGGTCGCAATGAGCAGTTCTTC. The encoded protein is CASSPGRNEQFF.

The gene calls are TRBV7-9 and TRBJ2-7; 8 bases line up with TRBD1. CDR1 and CDR2 (germline): SEHNR, FQNEAQ (reference sequence). V lost 5 bases to trimming and J lost 4 bases; unmatched junction nucleotides: 10. The CDR3 consists of 15 residues. CDR3 sequence: CASSRTTDRVYEQYF. In nucleotides, the CDR3 is TGTGCCAGCAGCCGTACAACGGACAGGGTATACGAGCAGTACTTC.

This chain links TRBV2 with TRBJ2-7, with TRBD1 identical over 7 bases. The V segment lost 8 bases and the J segment 4 bases; nucleotides outside the gene matches: 11. The germline V gene has CDR1 SNHLY and CDR2 FYNNEI. CDR3 length: 14 amino acids. Here the CDR3 reads CASQRDRSTYEQYF. In DNA form, the CDR3 reads TGTGCCAGCCAAAGGGACAGATCCACTTACGAGCAGTACTTC.

The V gene is TRBV7-2, the J gene TRBJ2-1; tentatively, D is TRBD2 (5 bases). V was cut by 4 bases and J by 1 base, with 8 bases left in between. CDR3 length: 14 residues. Germline V gives CDR1 SGHTA, CDR2 FQGNSA. The CDR3 sequence: CASSSPGSYNEQFF. Here the CDR3 DNA reads TGTGCCAGCAGCTCTCCGGGATCCTACAATGAGCAGTTCTTC. Complete variable domain (other parts from reference TRBV7-2 and TRBJ2-1): GAGVSQSPSNKVTEKGKDVELRCDPISGHTALYWYRQSLGQGLEFLIYFQGNSAPDKSGLPSDRFSAERTGGSVSTLTIQRTQQEDSAVYLCASSSPGSYNEQFFGPGTRLTVL.

This clone was picked up many times. The chain recombines TRBV20-1 with TRBJ1-1; no clear D. CDR1 and CDR2 (germline): DFQATT, SNEGSKA (reference sequence). The ends were cut back, 5 bases at V and 8 bases at J, with 12 bases in the middle. The CDR3 consists of 11 residues. CDR3 DNA: TGCAGTGCTTTTCCGACGGGGGAAGCTTTCTTT. Residues: CSAFPTGEAFF.

The chain combines TRBV4-3 with TRBJ2-7; TRBD1 might be the D (6 bases). V lost 4 bases and J 3 bases, leaving 16 bases between the germline ends. The length of the CDR3 is 15 residues. The V gene's germline CDR1 is LGHNA and CDR2 YSLEER. The DNA of the CDR3 is TGCGCCAGCAGCCGATTTTGGACAGACGACTACGAGCAGTACTTC. Its translation is CASSRFWTDDYEQYF.

The V gene is TRBV6-5, the J gene TRBJ2-7; TRBD1 matches at 9 bases. The CDR3 is 14 amino acids. J lost 1 base, V lost 11 bases, and 9 bases had no gene match. CDR1 is MNHEY and CDR2 is SVGAGI in the germline V gene. The CDR3 bases are TGTGCCGGAACCCGCGGGACAGGGTCCTACGAGCAGTACTTC. As protein: CAGTRGTGSYEQYF.

The J gene is TRBJ2-5, the V gene TRBV6-6; perhaps TRBD1 as D (6 bases). This CDR3 contains 17 residues. Germline V gene data show CDR1 as MNHNY and CDR2 as SVGAGI (reference sequence). Trimming stripped 5 bases from V and 4 bases from J, with 23 bases between. CDR3 protein: CASSQRNPGAIGETQYF. CDR3 DNA sequence: TGTGCCAGCAGTCAGAGGAACCCAGGGGCGATTGGAGAGACCCAGTACTTC.

J is TRBJ1-1 and V is TRBV27, with TRBD1 identical over 7 bases. Germline assignment: CDR1 MNHEY and CDR2 SMNVEV (reference sequence). The V segment lost 5 bases and the J segment 2 bases; nucleotides outside the gene matches: 8. The CDR3 is 15 amino acids. This CDR3 reads CASSGTAWPNTEAFF. CDR3 DNA: TGTGCCAGCAGTGGGACAGCTTGGCCCAACACTGAAGCTTTCTTT.

This rearrangement joins TRBV6-2 or TRBV6-3 to TRBJ2-6; D is perhaps TRBD1 (6 bases). This CDR3 contains 15 residues. V dropped 5 bases and J dropped 0 bases, with 8 bases sitting between them. Looked up from germline, CDR1 is MNHEY and CDR2 is SVGEGT. For the CDR3, the DNA is TGTGCCAGCAGTGCCAGGGGCTCTGGGGCCAACGTCCTGACTTTC. This translates into CASSARGSGANVLTF.

The rearrangement links TRBV5-1 to TRBJ2-5, with TRBD1 matching 10 bases. Germline assignment: CDR1 SGHRS and CDR2 YFSETQ. The V segment lost 4 bases and the J segment 2 bases; nucleotides outside the gene matches: 8. CDR3 length: 16 residues. The CDR3 protein is CASSPGTGAFQETQYF. The DNA of the CDR3 is TGCGCCAGCAGCCCCGGGACAGGGGCTTTTCAAGAGACCCAGTACTTC.

V usage is TRBV12-3 or TRBV12-4 and J usage is TRBJ2-1; 8 bases agree with TRBD2. The CDR3 is 13 residues long. V dropped 2 bases and J dropped 12; count of bases not matched to a gene: 6. The chain's CDR3 is CASSLSGGPSQFF. CDR3 nucleotides: TGTGCCAGCAGTTTATCGGGAGGGCCATCGCAGTTCTTC.

The V call is TRBV18, the J call TRBJ1-4; D is perhaps TRBD1 (5 bases). Germline CDR1 reads KGHSH; CDR2 reads LQKENI. The V and J ends lost 1 base and 8 bases respectively, with 17 bases between them. The CDR3 consists of 16 residues. The CDR3 here is CASSPQRGGGEEKLFF. The CDR3 DNA reads as TGTGCCAGCTCACCACAACGTGGCGGGGGAGAGGAAAAACTGTTTTTT.